This TCR beta chain was obtained from a study of shared clonotypes between healthy human individuals. TCRdb's table, derived via immunoSEQ multiplex PCR, lists solely in-frame clones and lacks some. This table has about 2.1 million clones, 93% appearing once. Broader study findings: The donor pool, a small one, limited the genetic and exposure-history diversity represented. When compared with the clonotypes that were shared by all four sorted-subset donors, the non-shared clonotypes turned out to have lower generation probabilities. The authors sampled blood alone, and tissue repertoires likely differ.

Cells designated naive CD8 were CD45RO-negative and were positively selected for CCR7, with terminally differentiated effector memory CD45RA+ cells excluded. In regard to this clone: Its antigen is undetermined.

The CDR3 has 15 amino acids. Germline V gene sequence: CDR1 MNHEY, CDR2 SMNVEV (reference sequence). V was shortened by 6 bases and J by 0 bases, with 12 bases between the two germline ends. Sequences were obtained from naive CD8+ T cells from PBMCs. The TCR comes from a man younger than 30 in good health. Some clones in this sample may be carry-over from other donors' samples. The chain combines TRBV27 with TRBJ2-1, with a weak D call TRBD2 (5 bases). The CDR3 reads CASSFGVTSYNEQFF. For the CDR3, the DNA is TGTGCCAGCAGCTTCGGGGTGACCTCCTACAATGAGCAGTTCTTC.